Shown below are 16 T cell receptor beta chains from a single sample sequenced in a study of shared clonotypes between healthy human individuals. Produced via immunoSEQ multiplex PCR; TCRdb's table is partial and in-frame only. The sample consists of roughly 590,000 clones, roughly 95% of them appearing once. The naive CD8 subset, CD45RO-negative cells positively selected for CCR7, excluded terminally differentiated effector memory CD45RA+ cells. The sequenced sample consisted of naive CD8+ T cells sorted from blood. The receptor source for this set is a woman in her thirties in good health.

This chain connects TRBV7-8 to TRBJ2-3; D unresolved. Per the germline V gene, CDR1 is SGHVS and CDR2 is FQNEAQ. The V end was cut by 3 bases, the J end by 0 bases, with 7 bases between. The CDR3 spans 14 residues. CDR3 nucleotide sequence: TGTGCCAGCAGCTTCCGCACTAGCACAGATACGCAGTATTTT. It is translated as CASSFRTSTDTQYF. Filled out from reference TRBV7-8 and TRBJ2-3, the complete variable domain reads GAGVSQSPRYKVAKRGQDVALRCDPISGHVSLFWYQQALGQGPEFLTYFQNEAQLDKSGLPSDRFFAERPEGSVSTLKIQRTQQEDSAVYLCASSFRTSTDTQYFGPGTRLTVL.

This clone occurred once. This rearrangement joins TRBV27 to TRBJ2-3, with D perhaps given as TRBD1 or TRBD2 (5 bases each). Trimming took 7 bases from V and 0 from J, leaving 14 bases between them. The CDR3 has 15 residues. The germline V gene encodes CDR1 MNHEY and CDR2 SMNVEV (reference sequence). The CDR3 reads CASTLGLASTDTQYF. CDR3 DNA sequence: TGTGCCAGCACCTTGGGGCTAGCTAGCACAGATACGCAGTATTTT.

The rearrangement joins TRBV28 to TRBJ2-3; 11 nucleotides agree with TRBD2. Germline V lookup: CDR1 MDHEN, CDR2 SYDVKM. The trim removed 7 bases at V and 4 bases at J, leaving 4 bases unmatched. This CDR3 has 14 amino acids. The CDR3 DNA is TGTGCCAGCAAACTAGCGGGAGAGGCAGATACGCAGTATTTT. Translated: CASKLAGEADTQYF.

The V call is TRBV4-1, the J call TRBJ1-3, with D tentatively TRBD1 (5 bases). Germline V gene lookup returns CDR1 MGHRA and CDR2 YSYEKL. V was trimmed by 0 bases and J by 0 bases, leaving 12 bases between them. The CDR3 extends over 17 amino acids. The CDR3 loop reads CASSQEDNRYSGNTIYF. DNA of the CDR3: TGCGCCAGCAGCCAAGAGGACAACCGCTACTCTGGAAACACCATATATTTT.

A note on this clone: The missing conserved phenylalanine or tryptophan at the end of this CDR3 makes a read error likely. The rearrangement links TRBV5-4 to TRBJ2-7, with 7 positions matching TRBD1. This CDR3 spans 12 amino acids. Germline V gene sequence: CDR1 SGHNT, CDR2 YYREEE (reference sequence). After removal of 5 bases from V and 3 bases from J, the junction contained 2 bases not matched to a gene. CDR3 DNA sequence: TGTGCCAGCAGTTCAGGGGGCTACGAGCAGTACCTC. This sequence encodes CASSSGGYEQYL.

J is TRBJ1-2 and V is TRBV19; D not certain. Germline V CDR1 and CDR2: LNHDA, SQIVND (reference sequence). CDR3 size: 12 residues. Trimming took off 5 bases at V and 4 bases at J, with 8 bases between the two ends. CDR3 bases: TGTGCCAGTAGTCGCGAGAGCTATGGCTACACCTTC. Protein product: CASSRESYGYTF.

The rearrangement uses TRBV7-9 and TRBJ2-7; D gene ambiguous. This CDR3 spans 14 amino acids. Trimming took 5 bases from V and 1 from J, leaving 12 bases between them. Germline loops: CDR1 SEHNR, CDR2 FQNEAQ (reference sequence). The DNA of the CDR3 is TGTGCCAGCAGCCCCCTCCGTAGATCCTACGAGCAGTACTTC. Translating gives CASSPLRRSYEQYF.

The genes are TRBV11-2 and TRBJ2-7; the D is unclear. The V and J ends lost 1 base and 11 bases respectively, with 6 bases between them. The CDR3 has 10 residues. In germline, CDR1 is SGHAT, CDR2 FQNNGV. The CDR3 region is CASSLAEKYF. The DNA for the CDR3 is TGTGCCAGCAGCTTAGCGGAAAAGTACTTC.

The CDR3 region is CASSFGTSGSYNEQFF. CDR3 DNA: TGTGCCAGCAGCTTTGGGACTAGCGGATCCTACAATGAGCAGTTCTTC. The V call is TRBV11-2, the J call TRBJ2-1, with 11 bases that match TRBD2. The ends lost 3 bases at V and 1 base at J; junction bases unmatched: 2. This CDR3 spans 16 amino acids. Germline V lookup: CDR1 SGHAT, CDR2 FQNNGV.

The chain recombines TRBV19 with TRBJ2-1, with D unclear. The CDR3 sequence is 12 residues long. V was trimmed by 3 bases and J by 6 bases, leaving 6 bases between them. In germline, CDR1 is LNHDA, CDR2 SQIVND (reference sequence). In nucleotides, the CDR3 is TGTGCCAGTAGTATGACTTTCAATGAGCAGTTCTTC. It specifies CASSMTFNEQFF.

CDR3 nucleotide sequence: TGTGCCAGCAGCCCAGGGAGGGGGGGACTTGCGGATAATGAGCAGTTCTTC. Its translation: CASSPGRGGLADNEQFF. The chain recombines TRBV5-4 with TRBJ2-1, with D possibly TRBD2 on 7 matching bases. This CDR3 is 17 amino acids long. The germline V and J ends were trimmed by 4 bases and 7 bases, with 24 bases remaining between them. Germline loops: CDR1 SGHNT, CDR2 YYREEE (reference sequence).

The J gene is TRBJ2-5, the V gene TRBV19, with 7 bases matching TRBD2. The V gene's germline CDR1 is LNHDA and CDR2 SQIVND (reference sequence). This CDR3 comprises 15 residues. The junction had 8 bases not matched to a gene; V was cut back by 6 bases and J by 1 base. The CDR3 is CASSQSSGGQETQYF. The CDR3 DNA is TGTGCCAGTAGCCAATCTAGCGGAGGCCAAGAGACCCAGTACTTC.

The chain is built from TRBV6-1 and TRBJ2-7; no firm D call. Germline CDR1 and CDR2: MNHNS and SASEGT. V was clipped by 8 bases and J by 3 bases, with 11 bases between them. The CDR3 consists of 12 residues. CDR3: CASGPTIYEQYF. For the CDR3, the DNA is TGTGCCAGCGGGCCAACTATCTACGAGCAGTACTTC.

The chain joins TRBV4-1 to TRBJ2-7; unclear D gene. From germline, CDR1 is MGHRA and CDR2 YSYEKL. The length of the CDR3 is 16 residues. The germline V and J ends were trimmed by 0 bases and 1 base, with 13 bases remaining between them. The CDR3 sequence is CASSQDAQLSSYEQYF. The CDR3 coding sequence is TGCGCCAGCAGCCAAGATGCCCAGCTTAGTTCCTACGAGCAGTACTTC.

V gene TRBV11-3 combines with J gene TRBJ2-3; D remains ambiguous. The V end was cut by 5 bases, the J end by 2 bases, with 14 bases between. This CDR3 is built from 15 residues. Germline CDR1 reads SGHNT; CDR2 reads YENEEA. The CDR3, as DNA: TGTGCCAGCAGCCCTGTCTTCGGCGACACAGATACGCAGTATTTT. Translated, it gives CASSPVFGDTDTQYF.

The chain recombines TRBV7-2 with TRBJ2-3; TRBD1 agrees at 8 bases. CDR3 length equals 14 residues. V lost 1 base, J lost 5 bases, and 2 bases stayed unmatched. Germline CDR1 and CDR2: SGHTA and FQGNSA. The CDR3 is CASSLGDRIDTQYF. CDR3 DNA sequence: TGTGCCAGCAGCTTAGGGGACAGGATAGATACGCAGTATTTT.